This T cell receptor beta chain derives from a study of T cell responses to AZD1222 COVID-19 vaccine. The study's findings and limits: At baseline, seropositivity was found in only 6 or 7 AZD1222 recipients.

Repertoires were generated with immunoSEQ multiplex PCR, while TCRdb's copy carries only in-frame clones and drops some. The sample includes about 150,000 clones, approximately 89% seen only once; the top ten take roughly 2.1%. A remark on this clone: Antigen unknown.

Germline CDR1 and CDR2: SGHNT and YYREEE (reference sequence). Between the trimmed V and J ends, which lost 4 bases and 5 bases, there was a span of 15 bases. The CDR3 runs to 14 residues. The input for sequencing was peripheral blood, taken on day 0 of AZD1222 vaccination. This sequence originates from an adult in good health. The rearrangement links TRBV5-4 to TRBJ2-5; a possible D gene is TRBD2 (5 bases). Here the CDR3 reads CASSRTGNWETQYF. CDR3 coding DNA: TGTGCCAGCAGCAGAACCGGGAATTGGGAGACCCAGTACTTC.